The sequence of this T cell receptor beta chain was determined in a study of radiation and T cells in renal cell carcinoma. Broader study findings: In blood, top tumor clones expanded by 2 weeks, shrinking by 4.

Time point given: blood 2 weeks post-SBRT. Treatment: 15 Gy SBRT to primary tumor, nephrectomy 4 weeks later. About this clone itself: The antigen is undetermined.

Sequencing used immunoSEQ multiplex PCR; TCRdb keeps in-frame clones, though not all of them. The table shows more than 20,000 clones, with 65% to 85% occurring only once. Material: blood, obtained from a patient whose treatment included radiotherapy and nephrectomy. The sequence was collected from a man aged 60 to 75 with renal cell carcinoma.

CDR3 sequence (DNA): TGTGCCTGGGGCCTAGGGGGGAGTAGTAGGTCCTACGAGCAGTACTTC. Protein sequence: CAWGLGGSSRSYEQYF. The chain is built from TRBV30 and TRBJ2-7; D may be TRBD1 or TRBD2 (6 bases each). V lost 5 bases to trimming and J lost 1 base, with 21 bases between them. This CDR3 is built from 16 residues. Germline CDR1 and CDR2: GTSNPN and SVGIG (reference sequence).